A single sample is the source of the 11 T cell receptor beta chains below, sequenced in a study of shared clonotypes between healthy human individuals (dated by TCRdb to 2018 to 2020). Library construction relied on the immunoSEQ multiplex PCR assay. Here the immuneACCESS table is served through TCRdb, limited to in-frame sequences with V and J called. Missing clones are a known gap in these copies; in checked studies unresolved V genes cover under half, and the rest lacks a known reason. In all, the sample holds hundreds of thousands of clones, and less than 85% of those were seen once. Under 2% of the sample belongs to the ten largest clones. The sample comprised memory CD4+ T cells sorted from blood. According to the study, the label for this sample's cell subset or site signals: CD45RA-negative fraction. Source of these receptors: a woman aged 25 to 39 in good health.

A single count supports this clone. The CDR3 DNA reads as TGTGCCAGCAGTGTAGGGGTCCCCGGGGAGCTGTTTTTT. The encoded protein is CASSVGVPGELFF. This chain joins TRBV7-9 and TRBJ2-2; TRBD1 is a possible D gene (5 bases). Germline-derived CDR1 and CDR2 are SEHNR and FQNEAQ (reference sequence). The V gene lost 6 bases and the J gene lost 6 bases, with 11 bases spanning the gap. This CDR3 contains 13 residues.

J is TRBJ1-2 and V is TRBV5-4; 9 bases map to TRBD1. The CDR3 sequence is 15 residues long. Trimming at V came to 4 bases and at J to 5 bases, leaving 9 bases not matched to a gene. In germline, CDR1 is SGHNT, CDR2 YYREEE (reference sequence). In DNA, the CDR3 is TGTGCCAGCAGCCCTAGGACAGGGGTGTGGTATGGCTACACCTTC. It translates to CASSPRTGVWYGYTF.

V usage is TRBV7-6 and J usage is TRBJ2-1; no definite D call. The germline V and J ends were trimmed by 5 bases and 6 bases, with 11 bases remaining between them. In germline, CDR1 is SGHVS, CDR2 FNYEAQ. The CDR3 extends over 13 amino acids. This CDR3 is CASSPNTGNEQFF. CDR3 DNA sequence: TGTGCCAGCAGCCCCAATACGGGCAATGAGCAGTTCTTC.

The V and J genes are TRBV5-1 and TRBJ1-1, with D tentatively TRBD1 (5 bases). Per germline, CDR1 SGHRS and CDR2 YFSETQ. The CDR3 has 16 residues. V dropped 0 bases and J dropped 2 bases, with 14 bases sitting between them. CDR3 DNA sequence: TGCGCCAGCAGCTTGGTTAGTGGCCGGGGCAACACTGAAGCTTTCTTT. Translation: CASSLVSGRGNTEAFF.

The genes are TRBV5-4 and TRBJ2-1; 12 nucleotides align to TRBD2. The CDR3 loop spans 15 amino acids. J lost 4 bases, V lost 4 bases, and 3 bases had no gene match. The germline CDR1 and CDR2 sequences are SGHNT and YYREEE (reference sequence). The CDR3 spells CASSVTSGSYNEQFF. The CDR3, as DNA: TGTGCCAGCAGCGTGACTAGCGGGAGTTACAATGAGCAGTTCTTC.

This chain links TRBV5-1 with TRBJ2-5; 12 bases are shared with TRBD2. The germline V gene encodes CDR1 SGHRS and CDR2 YFSETQ. The V segment lost 3 bases and the J segment 6 bases; nucleotides outside the gene matches: 3. CDR3 length equals 14 residues. Written as DNA, the CDR3 is TGCGCCAGCAGCTCTGGACTAGCGGGAAAGACCCAGTACTTC. It is translated as CASSSGLAGKTQYF.

This clone turned up a few times. The chain recombines TRBV5-1 with TRBJ1-2; TRBD1 is a possible D gene (6 bases). The CDR3 spans 15 residues. The germline V gene has CDR1 SGHRS and CDR2 YFSETQ. Trimming shortened V by 0 bases and J by 4 bases, and 13 bases separated the two germline ends. This chain's CDR3 is CASSLAGDTFYGYTF. The CDR3 DNA reads TGCGCCAGCAGCTTGGCAGGGGACACCTTCTATGGCTACACCTTC.

This clone has only one observation. The J gene is TRBJ1-2, the V gene TRBV28; 7 nucleotides align to TRBD1. Germline trimming cut 4 bases from V and 8 bases from J; bases unmatched to any gene: 7. The CDR3 is 13 amino acids. Per germline, CDR1 MDHEN and CDR2 SYDVKM. CDR3: CASSWQGVGGYTF. Here the CDR3 DNA reads TGTGCCAGCAGTTGGCAGGGGGTTGGCGGCTACACCTTC.

This clone was counted once. The chain links TRBV19 to TRBJ2-3; D uncertain. Trimming shortened V by 4 bases and J by 3 bases, and 17 bases separated the two germline ends. The CDR3 is 16 residues long. Germline CDR1 LNHDA, CDR2 SQIVND (reference sequence). The CDR3 nucleotides are TGTGCCAGTAGTAGTATGCTGTCAGGCCTAACAGATACGCAGTATTTT. This gives the protein CASSSMLSGLTDTQYF.

The chain joins TRBV2 to TRBJ1-5; the D is unclear. V dropped 3 bases and J dropped 0 bases, with 6 bases sitting between them. CDR3 size: 14 residues. Germline CDR1 and CDR2: SNHLY and FYNNEI. CDR3 bases: TGTGCCAGCAGTGAGGACCGTAGCAATCAGCCCCAGCATTTT. Protein product: CASSEDRSNQPQHF.

V and J are TRBV28 and TRBJ2-1; D perhaps matches TRBD1 (6 bases). The CDR3 consists of 15 residues. Per germline, CDR1 MDHEN and CDR2 SYDVKM. Trimming pared 7 bases from V and 10 bases from J, leaving 23 bases between. CDR3 protein: CASITSGTQLGEQFF. CDR3 nucleotide sequence: TGTGCCAGCATTACCTCCGGGACACAATTGGGGGAGCAGTTCTTC. Based on the CDR3 plus reference TRBV28 and TRBJ2-1, the full variable domain is DVKVTQSSRYLVKRTGEKVFLECVQDMDHENMFWYRQDPGLGLRLIYFSYDVKMKEKGDIPEGYSVSREKKERFSLILESASTNQTSMYLCASITSGTQLGEQFFGPGTRLTVL.